This T cell receptor beta chain was captured in a study of early T cells in non-severe SARS-CoV-2 infection. The CDR3 totals 8 residues. V lost 5 bases and J 7 bases, leaving 0 bases between the germline ends. Germline V gives CDR1 SQVTM, CDR2 ANQGSEA. TCRdb recomputed calls from the 5' RACE reads with MiXCR, one row per CDR3 protein. Of 35,000 to 45,000 distinct CDR3 sequences in the sample, 9% to 15% were seen once. This clonotype appeared a few times. The receptor's source is an adult who was a healthcare worker with PCR-confirmed SARS-CoV-2 infection or an uninfected control (not recorded which). The chain joins TRBV29-1 to TRBJ1-5; no definite D call. Sequencing used whole blood. The CDR3 DNA reads TGCAGCGTTCAGCCCCAGCATTTT. This codes for CSVQPQHF.